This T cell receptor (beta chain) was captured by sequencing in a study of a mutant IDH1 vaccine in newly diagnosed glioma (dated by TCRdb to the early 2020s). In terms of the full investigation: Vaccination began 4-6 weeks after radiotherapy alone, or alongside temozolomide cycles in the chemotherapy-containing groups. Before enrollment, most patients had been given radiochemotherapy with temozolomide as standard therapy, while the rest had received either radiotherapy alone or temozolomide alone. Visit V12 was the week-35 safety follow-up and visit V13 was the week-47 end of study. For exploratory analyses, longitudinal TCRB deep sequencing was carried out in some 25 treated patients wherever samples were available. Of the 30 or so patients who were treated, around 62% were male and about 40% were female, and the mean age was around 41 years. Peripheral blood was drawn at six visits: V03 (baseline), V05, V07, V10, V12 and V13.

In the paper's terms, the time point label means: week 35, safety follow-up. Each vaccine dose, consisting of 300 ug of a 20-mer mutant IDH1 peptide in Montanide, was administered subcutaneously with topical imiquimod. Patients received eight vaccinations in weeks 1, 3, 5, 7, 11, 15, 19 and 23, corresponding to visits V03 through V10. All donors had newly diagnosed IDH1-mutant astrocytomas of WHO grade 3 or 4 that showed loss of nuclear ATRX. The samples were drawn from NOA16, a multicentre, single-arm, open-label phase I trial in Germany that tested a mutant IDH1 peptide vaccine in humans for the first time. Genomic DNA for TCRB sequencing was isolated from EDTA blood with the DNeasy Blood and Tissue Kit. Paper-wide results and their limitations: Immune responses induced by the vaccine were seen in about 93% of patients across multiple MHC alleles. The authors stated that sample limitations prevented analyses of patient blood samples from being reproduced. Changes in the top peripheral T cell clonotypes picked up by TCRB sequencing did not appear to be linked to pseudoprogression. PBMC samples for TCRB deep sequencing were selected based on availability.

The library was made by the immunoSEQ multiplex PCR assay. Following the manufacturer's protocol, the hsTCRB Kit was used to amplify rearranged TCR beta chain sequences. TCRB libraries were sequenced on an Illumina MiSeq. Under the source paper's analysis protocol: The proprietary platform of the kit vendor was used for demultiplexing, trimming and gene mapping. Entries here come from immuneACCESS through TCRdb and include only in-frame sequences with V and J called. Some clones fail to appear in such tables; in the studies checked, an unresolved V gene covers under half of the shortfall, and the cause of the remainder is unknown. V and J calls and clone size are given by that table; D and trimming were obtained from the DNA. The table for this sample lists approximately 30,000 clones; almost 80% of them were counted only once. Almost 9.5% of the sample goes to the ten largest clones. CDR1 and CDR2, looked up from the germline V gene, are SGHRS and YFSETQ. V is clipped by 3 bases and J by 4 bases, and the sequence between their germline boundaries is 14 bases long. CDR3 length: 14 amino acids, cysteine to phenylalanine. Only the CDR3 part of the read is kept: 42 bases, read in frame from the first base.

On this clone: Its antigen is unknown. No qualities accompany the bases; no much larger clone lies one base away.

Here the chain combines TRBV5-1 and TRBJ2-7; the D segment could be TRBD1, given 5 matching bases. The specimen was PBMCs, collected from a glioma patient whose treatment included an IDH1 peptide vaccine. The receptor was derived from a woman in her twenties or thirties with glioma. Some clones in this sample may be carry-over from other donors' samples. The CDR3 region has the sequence CASSSGNFPYEQYF. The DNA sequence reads TGCGCCAGCAGCTCAGGGAATTTTCCTTACGAGCAGTACTTC.